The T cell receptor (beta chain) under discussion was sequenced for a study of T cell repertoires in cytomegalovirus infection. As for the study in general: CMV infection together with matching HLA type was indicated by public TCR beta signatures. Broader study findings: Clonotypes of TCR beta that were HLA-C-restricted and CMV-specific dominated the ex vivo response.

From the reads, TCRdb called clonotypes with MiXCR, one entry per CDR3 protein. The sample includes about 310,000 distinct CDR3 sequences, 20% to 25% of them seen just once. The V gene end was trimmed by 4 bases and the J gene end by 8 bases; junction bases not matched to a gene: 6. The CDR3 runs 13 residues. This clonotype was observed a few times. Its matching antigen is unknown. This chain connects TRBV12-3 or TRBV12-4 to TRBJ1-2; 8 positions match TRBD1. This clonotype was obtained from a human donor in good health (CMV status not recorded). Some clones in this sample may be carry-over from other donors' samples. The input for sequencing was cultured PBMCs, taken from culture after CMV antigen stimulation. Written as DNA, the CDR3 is TGTGCCAGCAGTTGGCAGGGGGCGGGCGGCTACACCTTC. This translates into CASSWQGAGGYTF.